The sequence of this TCR beta chain was determined in a study of metastatic and nonmetastatic thyroid tumors. No patient received treatment before thyroid surgery. Overall study results and limits: As reported, TCR beta diversity in blood and tumor was significantly higher in malignant thyroid tumors than in benign nodules.

This clone was detected ten times or more. Its antigen remains unknown. MiXCR re-clonotyped the PCR reads for TCRdb. This sample has over 20,000 clones, with roughly 12% found just once. This TCR derives from a female donor with papillary thyroid cancer or a benign thyroid nodule (not recorded which). Some clones in this sample may be carry-over from other donors' samples. Sequenced input: blood.

The CDR3, as DNA: TGTGCCAGCAGCCAATTGTGGGGGCACTCCTACGAGCAGTACTTC. Translating gives CASSQLWGHSYEQYF. The chain carries TRBV3-1 and TRBJ2-7; maybe TRBD1 (6 bases). The V gene's germline CDR1 is LGHDT and CDR2 YNNKEL (reference sequence). This CDR3 is 15 amino acids long. The V gene lost 2 bases and the J gene lost 0 bases, with 11 bases spanning the gap.